The rows below give T cell receptor beta chains drawn from one sample of a study of TIL therapy for anti-PD-1-resistant metastatic lung cancer. Sequenced by immunoSEQ multiplex PCR; TCRdb stores in-frame clones only, minus some. This table holds 25,000 to 40,000 clones, 70% to 80% found once. Source: blood, taken at baseline. Source of these receptors: a woman aged 25 to 80 with non-small cell lung cancer. CDR3s leave out the opening cysteine and the closing phenylalanine or tryptophan. Some rows mark clone size as missing; the rest say once, few, many or name a class of expanded clone.

TRBV6-1 | - | 9 | ASNRLYGYT
TRBV4-1 | - | 14 | ASSQDPRFYTGELF
TRBV4-2 | - | 12 | ASSQERTRNEQF
TRBV30 | - | 13 | AWSRFSGFTDTQY
TRBV5-1 | - | 13 | ASSLPGDSYNEQF
TRBV5-1 | - | 13 | ASSSSFGTGNEQF
TRBV25-1 | - | 14 | ASSETSGRYYNEQF
TRBV7-9 | - | 10 | ASSLVSYEQY
TRBV7-9 | - | 14 | ASTLMGGLGTGELF
TRBV11-3 | - | 10 | ASVTRGHEQY
TRBV9 | - | 11 | ASSVGGRGELF
TRBV27 | - | 14 | ASSFGQSGSQETQY
TRBV28 | - | 10 | ASSGGERLAF
TRBV5-6 | - | 13 | ASSLVGAGNTEAF
TRBV7-6 | - | 13 | ASGGQGPVAGELF
TRBV27 | - | 11 | ASSSTNKNEQF
TRBV15 | - | 13 | ATSRDRGTVETQY
TRBV4-1 | - | 13 | ASSRVIEALDAQY
TRBV2 | - | 9 | ASRLGNTIY
TRBV7-2 | - | 11 | ASSPGREYGYT
TRBV10-2 | few | 11 | ASSESYEGIQY
TRBV7-2 | - | 16 | ASSLARRTSGRPYEQY